A single TCR beta chain is shown here with its context. This sample is part of a study of monozygotic twins with inflammatory bowel disease. The total RNA came straight from whole blood, and T cells were not sorted beforehand. The authors made each sample's cDNA in eight separate reactions. TCRdb reanalyzed the 5' RACE reads, giving one entry per CDR3 protein sequence and no DNA. The sample includes 400,000 to 500,000 distinct CDR3 sequences. Germline assignment: CDR1 LGHNA and CDR2 YSLEER. This CDR3 is built from 14 residues. The rearrangement links TRBV4-3 to TRBJ2-1. Sequenced sample: blood. This clonotype was sampled from a human donor with ulcerative colitis or Crohn's disease, or a healthy co-twin of an affected twin (not recorded which). The CDR3 protein is CASSQVVSANEQFF.